These T cell receptor beta chains were read from a single sample in a study of blood T cell repertoires in COVID-19. Sequencing was performed with immunoSEQ multiplex PCR; in TCRdb, only in-frame clones are kept and a portion is missing. The table shows 250,000 or so clones, with around nine tenths occurring only once. The sample consisted of peripheral blood. These receptors all stem from a man aged 35 to 55 with active or convalescent COVID-19. Both conserved end residues are part of each CDR3. A D gene is named only where the DNA matches it firmly. Where a row states a size, it is once, few, many or the class of an expanded clone; other rows omit it.

d_gene	j_gene	abundance	v_gene	CDR3aa	CDR3nt
TRBD2	TRBJ2-2	once	TRBV3-1/TRBV3-2	CASLSGKRNTGELFF	TGTGCCAGCCTCAGCGGGAAAAGGAACACCGGGGAGCTGTTTTTT
TRBD1	TRBJ2-3	once	TRBV2	CASGTGYSDTQYF	TGTGCCAGTGGGACAGGGTATTCAGATACGCAGTATTTT
-	TRBJ1-1	-	TRBV10-3	CAISPTANTEAFF	TGTGCCATCAGCCCGACAGCAAACACTGAAGCTTTCTTT
-	TRBJ2-3	-	TRBV4-2	CASSREDITAGTDTQYF	TGTGCCAGCAGCCGAGAAGACATTACTGCCGGAACAGATACGCAGTATTTT
-	TRBJ1-5	-	TRBV18	CASSSKTGTSNQPQHF	TGTGCCAGCTCATCGAAAACCGGGACATCCAATCAGCCCCAGCATTTT
-	TRBJ1-1	-	TRBV11-2	CASSLSEVTEAFF	TGTGCCAGCAGCTTATCGGAGGTAACTGAAGCTTTCTTT
TRBD1	TRBJ1-1	-	TRBV11-3	CASRDRGNTEAFF	TGTGCCAGCAGAGACAGGGGAAACACTGAAGCTTTCTTT
-	TRBJ1-3	-	TRBV21-1	CASNPGPELGYSGNTIYF	TGTGCCAGCAACCCCGGTCCGGAGTTGGGTTACTCTGGAAACACCATATATTTT
TRBD1	TRBJ1-1	-	TRBV4-1	CASSLNSGGFMNTEAFF	TGCGCCAGCAGCCTAAACTCAGGGGGCTTTATGAACACTGAAGCTTTCTTT
-	TRBJ1-4	once	TRBV20-1	CSAGQGYSVF	TGCAGTGCTGGCCAGGGGTACTCGGTTTTT
TRBD1	TRBJ2-3	-	TRBV6-5	CASGTGFTDTQYF	TGTGCCAGCGGGACAGGTTTCACAGATACGCAGTATTTT